Following are 20 T cell receptor beta chains from one sample sequenced in a study of vaccination and CD4 T cells after COVID-19. Their recognized antigens are unknown. Treatment here: roughly 11-day PBMC culture with coronavirus spike peptide pools or control peptides (ViraFEST assay). The unexposed donor's CD4+ T cells were collected before the COVID-19 pandemic (2011-2018). The study sequenced cultured CD4+ T cell DNA using the Oncomine TCR Beta short-read assay. TCRdb fed the PCR reads into MiXCR, producing one record per CDR3 protein. The sample has some 9,000 distinct CDR3 sequences, approximately 34% seen once. The sequenced sample consisted of CD4+ T cells from blood, cultured in vitro. These receptors all come from a human donor in good health.

This clonotype has more than one count but fewer than ten. This chain connects TRBV6-1 to TRBJ1-6; D not certain. Germline CDR1 MNHNS, CDR2 SASEGT. Trimming pared 5 bases from V and 11 bases from J, leaving 19 bases between. CDR3 size: 15 residues. The CDR3 loop reads CASSPTVGRRTPLHF. The CDR3 bases are TGTGCCAGCAGTCCTACAGTGGGGAGGCGCACACCCCTCCACTTT.

By share of the sample, this clonotype is medium-sized. This chain uses TRBV6-1 with TRBJ1-5; no reliable D call. Looked up from germline, CDR1 is MNHNS and CDR2 is SASEGT. Trimming left V 7 bases short and J 3 bases short, with 10 bases between. The CDR3 has 13 residues. The CDR3 coding sequence is TGTGCCAGCATTCACGGGGACAATCAGCCCCAGCATTTT. Its translation is CASIHGDNQPQHF.

The chain recombines TRBV11-1 with TRBJ2-7; possibly TRBD2 for D (5 bases). Germline V gene lookup returns CDR1 SGHAT and CDR2 FQDESV (reference sequence). V was cut by 5 bases and J by 4 bases, with 18 bases left in between. The CDR3 spans 15 residues. CDR3 residues: CASSRKLDGPYEQYF. As DNA, the CDR3 is TGTGCCAGCAGCCGCAAACTAGATGGACCATACGAGCAGTACTTC. Variable domain in full (rest from reference TRBV11-1 and TRBJ2-7): EAEVAQSPRYKITEKSQAVAFWCDPISGHATLYWYRQILGQGPELLVQFQDESVVDDSQLPKDRFSAERLKGVDSTLKIQPAELGDSAMYLCASSRKLDGPYEQYFGPGTRLTVT.

The V gene is TRBV30, the J gene TRBJ1-6, with D perhaps TRBD1 (6 bases). The CDR3 is 13 residues long. Germline V gene data show CDR1 as GTSNPN and CDR2 as SVGIG (reference sequence). The germline V and J ends were trimmed by 8 bases and 9 bases, with 17 bases remaining between them. The CDR3 nucleotides read TGTGCCACCTCCGGGACAACGGCTTCACCCCTCCACTTT. Its translation: CATSGTTASPLHF. Based on the CDR3 plus reference TRBV30 and TRBJ1-6, the full variable domain is SQTIHQWPATLVQPVGSPLSLECTVEGTSNPNLYWYRQAAGRGLQLLFYSVGIGQISSEVPQNLSASRPQDRQFILSSKKLLLSDSGFYLCATSGTTASPLHFGNGTRLTVT.

This clonotype appeared a few times. CDR3: CASTPYRGYGYTF. The CDR3 DNA is TGTGCCAGCACCCCGTACAGGGGCTATGGCTACACCTTC. The chain employs TRBV6-1 and TRBJ1-2, with 7 bases matching TRBD1. Germline loops: CDR1 MNHNS, CDR2 SASEGT. Germline trimming cut 7 bases from V and 4 bases from J; bases unmatched to any gene: 6. This CDR3 has 13 amino acids.

The chain combines TRBV5-5 with TRBJ2-1, with a tentative D call TRBD1 (6 bases). Germline CDR1 is SGHKS and CDR2 is YYEKEE (reference sequence). V was trimmed by 5 bases and J by 6 bases, leaving 12 bases between them. This CDR3 has 13 amino acids. CDR3 DNA sequence: TGTGCCAGCAGTCTGGACAGACTCAATGAGCAGTTCTTC. Translating gives CASSLDRLNEQFF. Full variable domain (rest looked up from reference TRBV5-5 and TRBJ2-1): DAGVTQSPTHLIKTRGQQVTLRCSPISGHKSVSWYQQVLGQGPQFIFQYYEKEERGRGNFPDRFSARQFPNYSSELNVNALLLGDSALYLCASSLDRLNEQFFGPGTRLTVL.

In its sample, this clonotype was seen a few times. The chain is built from TRBV19 and TRBJ2-5; D is ambiguous. V was trimmed by 2 bases and J by 4 bases, leaving 5 bases between them. In germline, CDR1 is LNHDA, CDR2 SQIVND (reference sequence). The CDR3 covers 12 residues. In DNA, the CDR3 is TGTGCCAGTAGTATAAAAGGAGAGACCCAGTACTTC. Translated: CASSIKGETQYF. Combining the CDR3 with reference TRBV19 and TRBJ2-5 gives the whole variable domain DGGITQSPKYLFRKEGQNVTLSCEQNLNHDAMYWYRQDPGQGLRLIYYSQIVNDFQKGDIAEGYSVSREKKESFPLTVTSAQKNPTAFYLCASSIKGETQYFGPGTRLLVL.

This clonotype is medium-sized. The rearrangement uses TRBV12-3 or TRBV12-4 and TRBJ2-7, with D possibly matching TRBD2 (6 bases). The CDR3 sequence is 14 residues long. V lost 4 bases and J lost 3, with 13 bases in between. The CDR3 region has the DNA TGTGCCAGCAGTTCCGACGGGACTTTCTACGAGCAGTACTTC. Translation: CASSSDGTFYEQYF.

This clonotype has a handful of counts. J is TRBJ1-5 and V is TRBV3-1; TRBD1 aligns across 9 bases. Germline V gene sequence: CDR1 LGHDT, CDR2 YNNKEL (reference sequence). The CDR3 is made up of 14 amino acids. J was trimmed by 5 bases and V by 6 bases; bases with no gene match: 5. The CDR3 protein is CASSARQGDQPQHF. The CDR3 nucleotides read TGTGCCAGCAGTGCCCGACAGGGGGATCAGCCCCAGCATTTT.

The chain uses TRBV20-1 and TRBJ2-5; a weak D match, TRBD2 (7 bases). Germline CDR1 and CDR2: DFQATT and SNEGSKA (reference sequence). V was clipped by 5 bases and J by 5 bases, with 21 bases between them. The CDR3 has 15 residues. In DNA form, the CDR3 reads TGCAGTGCTGGATCAGCGGGACACCGATGGGAGACCCAGTACTTC. Amino acid sequence: CSAGSAGHRWETQYF.

This clonotype was detected only a few times. CDR3 sequence (DNA): TGTGCCACCAGTGATGTAGGACAGGGGAAAGGCACCGGGGAGCTGTTTTTT. Amino acid sequence: CATSDVGQGKGTGELFF. This sequence joins TRBV24-1 and TRBJ2-2, with 9 nucleotides matching TRBD1. Germline V gene data show CDR1 as KGHDR and CDR2 as SFDVKD. With V trimmed by 3 bases and J by 4 bases, 8 bases remained unmatched. The length of the CDR3 is 17 residues.

The chain recombines TRBV20-1 with TRBJ1-1, with a possible D match to TRBD1 (5 bases). Germline loops: CDR1 DFQATT, CDR2 SNEGSKA (reference sequence). V was shortened by 3 bases and J by 2 bases, with 7 bases between the two germline ends. This CDR3 comprises 12 residues. In DNA, the CDR3 is TGCAGTGCTAGGGGGGGAAACACTGAAGCTTTCTTT. Protein product: CSARGGNTEAFF.

This clonotype turned up a few times. The gene calls are TRBV5-1 and TRBJ1-2; D gene uncertain. The germline CDR1 and CDR2 sequences are SGHRS and YFSETQ. Trimming left V 0 bases short and J 3 bases short, with 6 bases between. This CDR3 has 13 residues. Written as DNA, the CDR3 is TGCGCCAGCAGCTTGGATAGCTACTATGGCTACACCTTC. Its translation: CASSLDSYYGYTF.

V usage is TRBV5-1 and J usage is TRBJ1-5, with 9 positions matching TRBD1. The CDR3 extends over 15 amino acids. The germline CDR1 and CDR2 sequences are SGHRS and YFSETQ. After removal of 1 base from V and 7 bases from J, the junction contained 6 bases not matched to a gene. The CDR3 is CASSLWGQGDQPQHF. The CDR3 coding sequence is TGCGCCAGCAGCTTGTGGGGACAGGGAGACCAGCCCCAGCATTTT.

This clonotype was seen only a few times. The chain employs TRBV11-2 and TRBJ1-2; 7 bases align to TRBD1. The CDR3 has 14 amino acids. V shed 2 bases and J 8 bases; nucleotides not matched to a gene: 8. The germline CDR1 and CDR2 sequences are SGHAT and FQNNGV. The CDR3: CASSLLGGGEGYTF. CDR3 coding DNA: TGTGCCAGCAGCTTATTAGGGGGCGGAGAGGGCTACACCTTC.

This clonotype has just a few counts. This chain links TRBV11-2 with TRBJ1-3; unclear D gene. V shed 1 base and J shed 0 bases, with 10 bases lying between them. The germline V gene has CDR1 SGHAT and CDR2 FQNNGV. CDR3 length equals 16 residues. The CDR3 region is CASSLAPTISGNTIYF. The CDR3 DNA follows: TGTGCCAGCAGCTTAGCCCCTACTATCTCTGGAAACACCATATATTTT.

Only a few counts were recorded for this clonotype. The CDR3, as DNA: TGTGCCAGCATGACAGGGGGAACGTACGAGCAGTACTTC. This gives the protein CASMTGGTYEQYF. V is TRBV12-3 or TRBV12-4 and J is TRBJ2-7; TRBD1 aligns across 9 bases. This CDR3 is 13 amino acids long. The V gene end was trimmed by 7 bases and the J gene end by 4 bases; junction bases not matched to a gene: 5.

CDR3 sequence reads: CASSLGGTGGSGYTF. CDR3 nucleotide sequence: TGTGCCAGCAGCTTAGGCGGGACAGGGGGTAGTGGCTACACCTTC. The rearrangement links TRBV7-2 to TRBJ1-2; 11 bases are shared with TRBD1. CDR3 length: 15 residues. Per the germline V gene, CDR1 is SGHTA and CDR2 is FQGNSA. After removal of 1 base from V and 7 bases from J, the junction contained 5 bases not matched to a gene. Variable domain in full (rest from reference TRBV7-2 and TRBJ1-2): GAGVSQSPSNKVTEKGKDVELRCDPISGHTALYWYRQSLGQGLEFLIYFQGNSAPDKSGLPSDRFSAERTGGSVSTLTIQRTQQEDSAVYLCASSLGGTGGSGYTFGSGTRLTVV.

This chain uses TRBV14 with TRBJ1-6; D gene unclear. Germline V gene sequence: CDR1 SGHDN, CDR2 FVKESK. This CDR3 region has 13 residues. V was clipped by 1 base and J by 14 bases, with 12 bases between them. DNA for the CDR3: TGTGCCAGCAGCCAAGGGGCTTCTGCAACCCTCCACTTT. Translating gives CASSQGASATLHF.

This clonotype showed up just a few times. The chain carries TRBV20-1 and TRBJ2-5, with TRBD2 as a possible D gene (6 bases). V lost 0 bases and J lost 5, with 16 bases in between. CDR3 length: 15 amino acids. CDR1 and CDR2 from the germline V gene are DFQATT and SNEGSKA (reference sequence). The CDR3 here is CSARDQNSGRETQYF. For the CDR3, the DNA is TGCAGTGCTAGAGATCAAAATAGCGGTAGGGAGACCCAGTACTTC.